This T cell receptor (beta chain) appears in the sequencing data of a study of blood T cell repertoires in COVID-19 (dated by TCRdb to the early 2020s). With regard to the full study: The collaborator samples originated in the United States, Italy and Spain and spanned the acute and convalescent phases of COVID-19. The prospective study material was composed of cDNA or gDNA derived from T cells, B-cell-depleted T cells, or PBMCs. The sample metadata nearly always contained a de-identified subject ID, COVID-19 status, age in years and sex. Samples were obtained from the ongoing ImmuneRACE study (first 160 participants) and from over 1,000 subjects provided by 6 global collaborators. Where HLA class I and class II types were available, the types were taken from metadata supplied by the sample provider, not from assay-based typing. The dataset comprised deeply sampled blood TCRbeta repertoires from subjects exposed to, actively infected with, or recovered from COVID-19. The repertoires were released in a freely available public database meant as a resource for research on the immune response to SARS-CoV-2. Overall study outcomes, separate from this receptor: The amount of clinical and demographic metadata varied by source and participant and was provided uncurated.

TCRbeta CDR3 regions were amplified from genomic DNA by means of the immunoSEQ Assay, a bias-controlled multiplex PCR. Under the source paper's analysis protocol: The number of nucleated cells in each sample was estimated from the amplification of reference gene primers within the assay. To quantify the absolute abundance of each unique TCRbeta CDR3 rearrangement, sequence reads were collapsed and filtered. For each sample, productive Simpson clonality was calculated as the square root of Simpson's diversity index across productive rearrangements. TCRdb took over this immuneACCESS table, retaining in-frame rearrangements with V and J assigned. Such tables are incomplete; in checked studies, under half of the missing clones stem from an unresolved V gene, and the remainder is unexplained. D and trimming come from the DNA, and the V and J calls and clone size come from that table. Recorded for this sample are 200,000 to 300,000 clones; about 85% of them occurred a single time. The ten largest clones represent 3.5% to 5% of the sample.

About this clone: There is no known antigen for this receptor. Per-base quality was not reported, and no clone a single base away is much larger than it.

Measured from the cysteine to the phenylalanine, the CDR3 is 15 residues long. Only the CDR3 portion is preserved as DNA: 45 bases, with reading frame beginning at the first base. The germline V and J ends show losses of 6 bases and 5 bases respectively, and no gene match explains 7 bases of the junction. The germline V gene supplies CDR1 SGHNT and CDR2 YENEEA. The collaborating institutions used their own protocols to collect whole blood in K2EDTA tubes. For TCRbeta analysis, collaborator samples were shipped as frozen whole blood, as isolated PBMCs, or as DNA extracted from either sample type. This clonotype was obtained from a man in his sixties with acute or convalescent COVID-19. Rearrangement joined TRBV11-3 to TRBJ2-7, with 13 bases matching TRBD2. The sequencing sample was made of peripheral blood. The CDR3 has the sequence CASSLGLAGVDEQYF. The nucleotides are TGTGCCAGCAGTCTCGGACTAGCGGGAGTTGACGAGCAGTACTTC.